The sequence of this T cell receptor (beta chain) was determined in a study of T cells in Graves' hyperthyroidism and ophthalmopathy. This CDR3 comprises 17 residues. Trimming left V 4 bases short and J 0 bases short, with 13 bases between. Germline lookup yields CDR1 MDHEN and CDR2 SYDVKM. Study outcomes and limitations: Most expanded thyroid clonotypes above 0.001 also appeared in blood.

This clonotype was detected a few times. Its target is not known. Using more than 7.5 ml of fresh peripheral blood, PBMCs were prepared. It was RNA transcripts that yielded the amplified TCR beta CDR3 regions. The HTBI set primed first-round TCR CDR3 RT-PCR. TCRdb redid the calling of the multiplex PCR reads with MiXCR, one entry per CDR3 protein. Altogether under 550,000 distinct CDR3 sequences are present, less than 20% being singletons, with the ten largest covering roughly 44%. The sequencing input was blood. This rearrangement joins TRBV28 to TRBJ1-6; TRBD1 might be the D (5 bases). This receptor was identified in a middle-aged man with Graves' ophthalmopathy. The CDR3 DNA follows: TGTGCCAGCAGTTCCGGGACTCTGAGCTCCTATAATTCACCCCTCCACTTT. It translates to CASSSGTLSSYNSPLHF.